Below are 24 T cell receptor beta chains sequenced from a single sample in a study of human thymus T cells (dated by TCRdb to about 2020). Thymus tissue was collected as surgical resects that were removed during corrective cardiac surgery. The library was obtained by the immunoSEQ multiplex PCR assay. TCRdb re-hosts the immuneACCESS table, in-frame sequences only. Its copies lack some clones; in the studies checked, an unresolved V gene accounts for under half of them, and the cause for the rest is not known. The sample records fewer than 90,000 clones, about 96% of which are singletons. Of the sample, 0.025% to 0.04% falls within the top ten clones. Sequenced sample: thymus tissue. These receptors all come from a boy younger than two with a congenital heart defect but otherwise immunologically healthy.

The chain's CDR3 is CATSRDPLPGSTYEQYF. The DNA for the CDR3 is TGTGCCACCAGCAGAGATCCCCTCCCGGGGAGCACCTACGAGCAGTACTTC. The J gene is TRBJ2-7, the V gene TRBV15; possible D gene TRBD2, 5 bases. Germline CDR1 is LNHNV and CDR2 is YYDKDF (reference sequence). The CDR3 is made up of 17 amino acids. V was clipped by 0 bases and J by 2 bases, with 17 bases between them.

The rearrangement links TRBV5-1 to TRBJ2-5; TRBD1 agrees at 8 bases. The CDR3 has 15 residues. After removal of 0 bases from V and 5 bases from J, the junction contained 6 bases not matched to a gene. Germline CDR1 and CDR2: SGHRS and YFSETQ. CDR3 sequence reads: CASSLGTGWEETQYF. The CDR3 DNA sequence: TGCGCCAGCAGCTTGGGGACAGGGTGGGAGGAGACCCAGTACTTC.

This clone was observed a single time. The J gene is TRBJ2-7, the V gene TRBV7-9, with D perhaps TRBD1 (8 bases). With 4 bases removed from V and 3 bases from J, the gap between germline ends came to 16 bases. Germline V gene sequence: CDR1 SEHNR, CDR2 FQNEAQ (reference sequence). The CDR3 sequence is 15 residues long. DNA of the CDR3: TGTGCCAGCAGCTCTAGGACAGGGAGGGTCTACGAGCAGTACTTC. Encoded protein: CASSSRTGRVYEQYF.

Concerning this clone itself: This sample also contains other DNA sequences that code for the same CDR3. The chain has TRBV27 and TRBJ2-5; 7 nucleotides line up with TRBD1. The CDR3 runs to 12 residues. Trimming took 3 bases from V and 5 from J; bases not matched to a gene: 0. Germline CDR1 MNHEY, CDR2 SMNVEV (reference sequence). Here the CDR3 DNA reads TGTGCCAGCAGTTTCAGGGGGGAGACCCAGTACTTC. It codes for CASSFRGETQYF.

The chain has TRBV28 and TRBJ2-6, with 9 bases matching TRBD2. V lost 6 bases, J lost 4 bases, and 16 bases stayed unmatched. This CDR3 spans 19 amino acids. Germline V gives CDR1 MDHEN, CDR2 SYDVKM. The chain's CDR3 is CASRFKASGEPAGANVLTF. In nucleotides, the CDR3 is TGTGCCAGCAGATTCAAAGCTAGCGGGGAACCGGCGGGGGCCAACGTCCTGACTTTC.

V is TRBV5-4 and J is TRBJ2-5, with 9 bases identical to TRBD2. Germline loops: CDR1 SGHNT, CDR2 YYREEE (reference sequence). The CDR3 runs 17 residues. The trim removed 2 bases at V and 9 bases at J, leaving 17 bases unmatched. CDR3 DNA: TGTGCCAGCAGCTTAACTTTGCGGGGGGGCGATGAGGTGGCCCAGTACTTC. It specifies CASSLTLRGGDEVAQYF.

The chain recombines TRBV15 with TRBJ1-6, with D maybe TRBD1 (5 bases). The CDR3 extends over 15 amino acids. Trimming took off 0 bases at V and 9 bases at J, with 12 bases between the two ends. Germline CDR1 LNHNV, CDR2 YYDKDF (reference sequence). CDR3 amino acids: CATSRDQGGFSPLHF. The CDR3 bases are TGTGCCACCAGCAGAGACCAGGGAGGCTTTTCACCCCTCCACTTT.

CDR3 bases: TGTGCCAGCAGCTATTTAGGCGGGAGGGCCGCAGAAGCCAAAAACATTCAGTACTTC. Its translation: CASSYLGGRAAEAKNIQYF. This chain links TRBV7-2 with TRBJ2-4; 9 bases fit TRBD2. Trimming removed 4 bases from V and 0 bases from J; junction bases left unmatched: 13. The CDR3 totals 19 residues. Per the germline V gene, CDR1 is SGHTA and CDR2 is FQGNSA. Full variable domain (rest looked up from reference TRBV7-2 and TRBJ2-4): GAGVSQSPSNKVTEKGKDVELRCDPISGHTALYWYRQSLGQGLEFLIYFQGNSAPDKSGLPSDRFSAERTGGSVSTLTIQRTQQEDSAVYLCASSYLGGRAAEAKNIQYFGAGTRLSVL.

V gene TRBV28 combines with J gene TRBJ2-7; perhaps TRBD1 as D (7 bases). CDR3 size: 14 residues. V was shortened by 7 bases and J by 2 bases, with 15 bases between the two germline ends. Germline V CDR1 and CDR2: MDHEN, SYDVKM. As DNA, the CDR3 is TGTGCCAGCATCCCCCCAGGGGGGCCCTACGAGCAGTACTTC. Amino acids: CASIPPGGPYEQYF.

This sequence joins TRBV11-2 and TRBJ2-7; no reliable D call. The CDR3 is 14 amino acids. CDR1 and CDR2 from the germline V gene are SGHAT and FQNNGV. V shed 0 bases and J shed 2 bases, with 8 bases lying between them. The CDR3 DNA reads as TGTGCCAGCAGCTTAGAAGGCCGGCCCTACGAGCAGTACTTC. It encodes CASSLEGRPYEQYF. Full variable domain (missing parts from reference TRBV11-2 and TRBJ2-7): EAGVAQSPRYKIIEKRQSVAFWCNPISGHATLYWYQQILGQGPKLLIQFQNNGVVDDSQLPKDRFSAERLKGVDSTLKIQPAKLEDSAVYLCASSLEGRPYEQYFGPGTRLTVT.

The chain carries TRBV5-1 and TRBJ2-2; D call uncertain. CDR1 is SGHRS and CDR2 is YFSETQ in the germline V gene. The CDR3 length is 17 residues. V was clipped by 1 base and J by 7 bases, with 20 bases between them. The DNA of the CDR3 is TGCGCCAGCAGCTTGTTAACGTCCCGGAGTTCACGCGGGGAGCTGTTTTTT. Protein sequence: CASSLLTSRSSRGELFF.

This chain connects TRBV10-3 to TRBJ1-1; 10 nucleotides agree with TRBD1. The CDR3 runs 14 residues. V shed 4 bases, J shed 5 bases, and the junction held 4 bases outside the gene matches. Germline CDR1 ENHRY, CDR2 SYGVKD. CDR3 sequence: CAISADRGRTEAFF. CDR3 bases: TGTGCCATCAGTGCGGACAGGGGGAGGACTGAAGCTTTCTTT.

This clone was counted a single time. The chain couples TRBV5-1 to TRBJ2-1; 8 nucleotides line up with TRBD2. Germline V lookup: CDR1 SGHRS, CDR2 YFSETQ. This CDR3 contains 15 residues. J gave up 6 bases and V 4 bases, and 9 bases lay outside the gene matches. CDR3 sequence reads: CASSVPGLGSNEQFF. CDR3 DNA sequence: TGCGCCAGCAGCGTCCCGGGACTAGGTTCCAATGAGCAGTTCTTC.

CDR3 sequence reads: CASSHEQGSPNTEAFF. The CDR3 region has the DNA TGCGCCAGCAGCCATGAACAGGGTTCTCCGAACACTGAAGCTTTCTTT. The genes are TRBV4-3 and TRBJ1-1, with a tentative D call TRBD1 (6 bases). With 3 bases removed from V and 1 base from J, the gap between germline ends came to 15 bases. Germline values: CDR1 LGHNA, CDR2 YSLEER. This CDR3 is built from 16 residues.

The gene calls are TRBV4-1 and TRBJ2-3; D not certain. The CDR3 is made up of 17 amino acids. Germline CDR1 reads MGHRA; CDR2 reads YSYEKL. V was clipped by 3 bases and J by 2 bases, with 18 bases between them. CDR3 nucleotide sequence: TGCGCCAGCAGCCACTTAATAGGAAATAGGCCCACAGATACGCAGTATTTT. Translating it yields CASSHLIGNRPTDTQYF.

J is TRBJ2-6 and V is TRBV4-1, with TRBD1 as a possible D gene (6 bases). The CDR3 extends over 19 amino acids. V lost 4 bases and J 2 bases, leaving 21 bases between the germline ends. The germline V gene encodes CDR1 MGHRA and CDR2 YSYEKL. The CDR3 nucleotides read TGCGCCAGCAGCCCGCCCCGGGGACAAAAAGTGGCTGGGGCCAACGTCCTGACTTTC. Its protein is CASSPPRGQKVAGANVLTF.

The chain combines TRBV2 with TRBJ2-1; TRBD2 agrees at 9 bases. Germline CDR1 is SNHLY and CDR2 is FYNNEI. CDR3 length: 15 residues. Trimming removed 3 bases from V and 9 bases from J; junction bases left unmatched: 9. The CDR3 reads CASSEAGGLSCEQFF. The CDR3 region has the DNA TGTGCCAGCAGTGAGGCGGGAGGGTTGTCTTGTGAGCAGTTCTTC.

This chain uses TRBV28 with TRBJ1-5, with TRBD1 as a possible D gene (5 bases). This CDR3 spans 15 amino acids. Germline CDR1 is MDHEN and CDR2 is SYDVKM. The V end was cut by 5 bases, the J end by 6 bases, with 17 bases between. The CDR3 DNA is TGTGCCAGCAGTAGGGGCGATAGCTTGGTTCAGCCCCAGCATTTT. As protein: CASSRGDSLVQPQHF.

The rearrangement links TRBV4-3 to TRBJ2-4; D possibly corresponds to TRBD1 (6 bases). Trimming removed 0 bases from V and 0 bases from J, with 18 bases in between. The CDR3 has 19 amino acids. CDR1 and CDR2 (germline): LGHNA, YSLEER. The CDR3 spells CASSQDGVRGWGAKNIQYF. For the CDR3, the DNA is TGCGCCAGCAGCCAAGATGGGGTCAGGGGATGGGGAGCCAAAAACATTCAGTACTTC.

The chain employs TRBV27 and TRBJ2-7, with D perhaps assigned TRBD1 or TRBD2 (5 bases each). This CDR3 contains 14 residues. V was trimmed by 5 bases and J by 3 bases, leaving 14 bases between them. Germline CDR1 MNHEY, CDR2 SMNVEV (reference sequence). CDR3: CASSPRGTFYEQYF. The CDR3 DNA follows: TGTGCCAGCAGTCCGAGAGGGACCTTCTACGAGCAGTACTTC.

This rearrangement joins TRBV2 to TRBJ2-2; D possibly corresponds to TRBD2 (6 bases). The length of the CDR3 is 18 residues. V was trimmed by 5 bases and J by 6 bases, leaving 25 bases between them. In germline, CDR1 is SNHLY, CDR2 FYNNEI. CDR3 amino acids: CASSRIAAQILRAGELFF. CDR3 DNA sequence: TGTGCCAGCAGTAGAATAGCGGCACAAATCCTGAGGGCCGGGGAGCTGTTTTTT.

This sequence joins TRBV25-1 and TRBJ1-5; 7 positions agree with TRBD1. J lost 3 bases, V lost 3 bases, and 5 bases had no gene match. Germline CDR1 and CDR2: MGHDK and SYGVNS. The CDR3 has 15 residues. CDR3 nucleotides: TGTGCCAGCAGTGATGGGACAGCTAACAATCAGCCCCAGCATTTT. Encoded protein: CASSDGTANNQPQHF.

A single count supports this clone. One end of the junction does not line up with germline, which may come from a read error. This specimen includes other DNA sequences encoding the same CDR3. The CDR3 is CASSLSSGSYEQYF. In DNA form, the CDR3 reads TGCGCTAGCAGCTTATCTAGCGGGAGCTACGAGCAGTACTTC. This chain connects TRBV5-1 to TRBJ2-7; 10 bases align to TRBD2. This CDR3 contains 14 residues. Germline assignment: CDR1 SGHRS and CDR2 YFSETQ.

The V call is TRBV6-1, the J call TRBJ2-7; D not certain. In germline, CDR1 is MNHNS, CDR2 SASEGT. V was shortened by 0 bases and J by 0 bases, with 15 bases between the two germline ends. The CDR3 length is 17 residues. The CDR3 nucleotides read TGTGCCAGCAGTGAAGCGCGGTCTCTTCCTTACTCCTACGAGCAGTACTTC. It is translated as CASSEARSLPYSYEQYF.